The next 32 T cell receptor beta chains were all read from a single sample in a study of blood T cell repertoires in COVID-19. Profiling relied on immunoSEQ multiplex PCR, and the TCRdb table lists in-frame clones only, not all of them. The sample includes 220,000 or so clones, around four fifths of them seen just once. Sequencing was performed on peripheral blood. The receptors originated from a woman of 80 years or more with COVID-19, enrolled during active disease.

This chain joins TRBV28 and TRBJ2-7, with 7 nucleotides matching TRBD1. Trimming took 7 bases from V and 3 from J; bases not matched to a gene: 12. This CDR3 contains 15 residues. CDR1 and CDR2 (germline): MDHEN, SYDVKM. The CDR3 bases are TGTGCCAGCAACATACTAACCGGGACAGTCTACGAGCAGTACTTC. Amino acid sequence: CASNILTGTVYEQYF.

The V and J genes are TRBV19 and TRBJ1-6; no clear D gene. V was shortened by 0 bases and J by 8 bases, with 11 bases between the two germline ends. The CDR3 is made up of 15 amino acids. Germline CDR1 is LNHDA and CDR2 is SQIVND (reference sequence). The CDR3 DNA reads as TGTGCCAGTAGTATAGACACCGTCGGGGATTCACCCCTCCACTTT. It encodes CASSIDTVGDSPLHF.

CDR3 protein: CASSLGGVAKNIQYF. The CDR3 region has the DNA TGTGCCAGCTCACTCGGTGGAGTAGCCAAAAACATTCAGTACTTC. The gene calls are TRBV18 and TRBJ2-4, with D uncertain. V gave up 4 bases and J gave up 0 bases, with 10 bases separating them. The CDR3 length is 15 residues. Germline lookup yields CDR1 KGHSH and CDR2 LQKENI.

The chain uses TRBV12-3 or TRBV12-4 and TRBJ2-7, with D tentatively TRBD2 (6 bases). The CDR3 totals 13 residues. V dropped 4 bases and J dropped 4 bases, with 11 bases sitting between them. For the CDR3, the DNA is TGTGCCAGCAGTTCGGGGGAGATTTACGAGCAGTACTTC. Residues: CASSSGEIYEQYF.

This clone was counted once. This chain connects TRBV15 to TRBJ2-3, with no clear D. Germline-derived CDR1 and CDR2 are LNHNV and YYDKDF (reference sequence). V lost 4 bases and J 2 bases, leaving 7 bases between the germline ends. This CDR3 spans 13 amino acids. CDR3 residues: CATSTQSTDTQYF. For the CDR3, the DNA is TGTGCCACCAGCACACAGTCCACAGATACGCAGTATTTT.

This chain joins TRBV20-1 and TRBJ2-6; D is uncertain. The CDR3 totals 11 residues. The V gene's germline CDR1 is DFQATT and CDR2 SNEGSKA (reference sequence). V was trimmed by 7 bases and J by 3 bases, leaving 4 bases between them. CDR3 sequence (DNA): TGCAGTGTGCGTGGGGCCAACGTCCTGACTTTC. As protein: CSVRGANVLTF.

A few counts support this clone. In nucleotides, the CDR3 is TGTGCCAGCAGCTTAGCCGGGACAGGGATTGGCTACACCTTC. Translation: CASSLAGTGIGYTF. The gene calls are TRBV7-2 and TRBJ1-2; 9 bases line up with TRBD1. V gave up 0 bases and J gave up 7 bases; unmatched junction bases: 3. Germline V lookup: CDR1 SGHTA, CDR2 FQGNSA. The CDR3 is 14 amino acids.

The V gene is TRBV7-2, the J gene TRBJ2-1; D is unresolved. Per germline, CDR1 SGHTA and CDR2 FQGNSA. The CDR3 runs to 11 residues. Trimming took off 4 bases at V and 10 bases at J, with 8 bases between the two ends. The CDR3 nucleotides are TGTGCCAGCAGCTCCACTAAGGAGCAGTTCTTC. Translation: CASSSTKEQFF.

The DNA of the CDR3 is TGTGCCAGCAGCCAAGAGGGACTAGCGGCAAGCTCCTACAATGAGCAGTTCTTC. Its translation: CASSQEGLAASSYNEQFF. V is TRBV3-1 (or the pseudogene TRBV3-2) and J is TRBJ2-1; 11 bases are shared with TRBD2. V lost 0 bases and J lost 0; bases outside the gene matches: 4. The CDR3 is made up of 18 amino acids. The germline V gene encodes CDR1 LGHDT and CDR2 YNNKEL (reference sequence).

In this sample, this clone turned up once. J is TRBJ2-3 and V is TRBV9; D perhaps matches TRBD2 (6 bases). Germline V gene data show CDR1 as SGDLS and CDR2 as YYNGEE. The V gene lost 4 bases and the J gene lost 4 bases, with 19 bases spanning the gap. The CDR3 contains 16 residues. DNA of the CDR3: TGTGCCAGCAGCCCTTGGGGGGAGAGTTCTGCAGATACGCAGTATTTT. It translates to CASSPWGESSADTQYF.

The CDR3 nucleotides are TGTGCCACCACGGACAGGGGGGCCGGGGAGCTGTTTTTT. Translating it yields CATTDRGAGELFF. This chain joins TRBV2 and TRBJ2-2, with 10 bases lining up with TRBD1. V shed 10 bases and J 6 bases; nucleotides not matched to a gene: 5. This CDR3 region has 13 residues. Per germline, CDR1 SNHLY and CDR2 FYNNEI.

The V gene is TRBV5-4, the J gene TRBJ1-1; TRBD1 matches at 9 bases. Germline V lookup: CDR1 SGHNT, CDR2 YYREEE (reference sequence). The CDR3 totals 15 residues. After removal of 7 bases from V and 4 bases from J, the junction contained 11 bases not matched to a gene. The CDR3 region is CASEAGTGRGTEAFF. CDR3 DNA: TGTGCCAGCGAAGCCGGGACAGGGCGAGGCACTGAAGCTTTCTTT.

The V call is TRBV5-1, the J call TRBJ2-7; weak D call: TRBD2 (7 bases). The germline gives CDR1 SGHRS, CDR2 YFSETQ. This CDR3 is built from 15 residues. V lost 4 bases, J lost 0 bases, and 14 bases lay in between. In DNA, the CDR3 is TGCGCCAGCAGCAAAGGGGGGGGGAGCTCCTACGAGCAGTACTTC. It translates to CASSKGGGSSYEQYF.

This sequence joins TRBV29-1 and TRBJ2-3; TRBD2 agrees at 10 bases. V shed 7 bases, J shed 2 bases, and the junction held 12 bases outside the gene matches. The CDR3 contains 16 residues. Germline CDR1 reads SQVTM; CDR2 reads ANQGSEA. Written as DNA, the CDR3 is TGCAGCGCCCATGGGCTAGCGGGGGAGTTCACAGATACGCAGTATTTT. Its translation: CSAHGLAGEFTDTQYF.

The CDR3 DNA reads as TGTGCCAGCAGCTTTCGGACTACGAACTACGAGCAGTACTTC. This sequence encodes CASSFRTTNYEQYF. The rearrangement links TRBV11-2 to TRBJ2-7, with D maybe TRBD2 (6 bases). The ends were cut back, 3 bases at V and 3 bases at J, with 12 bases in the middle. CDR3 size: 14 residues. CDR1 SGHAT and CDR2 FQNNGV come from the germline V gene.

This sequence joins TRBV7-2 and TRBJ1-1; TRBD1 is a possible D gene (5 bases). This CDR3 spans 18 amino acids. CDR1 and CDR2 (germline): SGHTA, FQGNSA. Trimming stripped 0 bases from V and 0 bases from J, with 17 bases between. DNA for the CDR3: TGTGCCAGCAGCTTAGCCCAGGGTATCGGACGCATGAACACTGAAGCTTTCTTT. As protein: CASSLAQGIGRMNTEAFF.

V is TRBV3-1 (or the pseudogene TRBV3-2) and J is TRBJ1-4; D uncertain. From germline, CDR1 is LGHDT and CDR2 YNNKEL (reference sequence). The CDR3 extends over 17 amino acids. V lost 0 bases to trimming and J lost 2 bases, with 13 bases between them. The CDR3 DNA follows: TGTGCCAGCAGCCAAGACGGGAGGCGAGGGACTAATGAAAAACTGTTTTTT. This translates into CASSQDGRRGTNEKLFF.

The chain uses TRBV12-5 and TRBJ1-1, with TRBD1 matching 7 bases. This CDR3 is built from 14 residues. Germline lookup yields CDR1 LGHNT and CDR2 FRNRAP. With 5 bases clipped from V and 0 bases from J, the junction kept 3 bases outside the gene matches. The CDR3 DNA reads TGTGCTAGTGGTAAGGGACAGCTGAACACTGAAGCTTTCTTT. Translating it yields CASGKGQLNTEAFF.

Only a few counts were recorded for this clone. V is TRBV24-1 and J is TRBJ2-2; D possibly corresponds to TRBD1 (5 bases). This CDR3 region has 14 residues. CDR1 and CDR2 from the germline V gene are KGHDR and SFDVKD. V was clipped by 4 bases and J by 4 bases, with 9 bases between them. CDR3 DNA sequence: TGTGCCACCAGTGAAATTGGGGCCACCGGGGAGCTGTTTTTT. Its translation is CATSEIGATGELFF.

The V gene is TRBV28, the J gene TRBJ1-4, with a tentative D call TRBD1 (6 bases). The CDR3 contains 13 residues. Germline V gene sequence: CDR1 MDHEN, CDR2 SYDVKM. V lost 8 bases and J lost 5, with 12 bases in between. The CDR3 nucleotides read TGTGCCAGCCAGAGGCAGGGGAATGAAAAACTGTTTTTT. This encodes CASQRQGNEKLFF.

The chain couples TRBV2 to TRBJ1-5; 7 bases are a match to TRBD1. Germline CDR1 and CDR2: SNHLY and FYNNEI. J gave up 2 bases and V 5 bases, and 3 bases lay outside the gene matches. CDR3 length equals 14 residues. CDR3 DNA: TGTGCCAGCAGTTTAGACAGGGGCAATCAGCCCCAGCATTTT. Translated: CASSLDRGNQPQHF.

This chain joins TRBV10-3 and TRBJ2-1; a possible D gene is TRBD2 (6 bases). Germline assignment: CDR1 ENHRY and CDR2 SYGVKD. V lost 6 bases and J lost 8, with 17 bases in between. This CDR3 is 14 amino acids long. CDR3 nucleotide sequence: TGTGCCATCAGCGCGGGGACTTGGAGGGATGAGCAGTTCTTC. It encodes CAISAGTWRDEQFF.

This chain joins TRBV7-9 and TRBJ1-1, with D perhaps matching TRBD1 (6 bases). This CDR3 has 14 residues. Trimming left V 8 bases short and J 4 bases short, with 17 bases between. Germline V CDR1 and CDR2: SEHNR, FQNEAQ (reference sequence). The CDR3 nucleotides are TGTGCCAGCCTTAGGGGGGGCTCAAGCACTGAAGCTTTCTTT. Its protein product is CASLRGGSSTEAFF.

The chain has TRBV9 and TRBJ2-2, with a tentative D call TRBD2 (5 bases). Per the germline V gene, CDR1 is SGDLS and CDR2 is YYNGEE. CDR3 length: 15 amino acids. Trimming took 6 bases from V and 3 from J, leaving 15 bases between them. The CDR3 protein is CASNPIGADTGELFF. Here the CDR3 DNA reads TGTGCCAGCAACCCAATTGGAGCGGACACCGGGGAGCTGTTTTTT.

The chain combines TRBV30 with TRBJ2-1, with 8 nucleotides matching TRBD2. J was trimmed by 4 bases and V by 2 bases; bases with no gene match: 7. Germline values: CDR1 GTSNPN, CDR2 SVGIG (reference sequence). The CDR3 runs 15 residues. CDR3 sequence: CAWSTGGGSYNEQFF. The DNA of the CDR3 is TGTGCCTGGAGTACCGGGGGGGGCTCTTACAATGAGCAGTTCTTC. The entire variable domain, with the rest obtained from reference TRBV30 and TRBJ2-1, is as follows: SQTIHQWPATLVQPVGSPLSLECTVEGTSNPNLYWYRQAAGRGLQLLFYSVGIGQISSEVPQNLSASRPQDRQFILSSKKLLLSDSGFYLCAWSTGGGSYNEQFFGPGTRLTVL.

Points on this clone: Distinct nucleotide sequences in the sample also encode this CDR3. The chain is built from TRBV12-3 or TRBV12-4 and TRBJ2-7, with 9 bases lining up with TRBD2. Trimming took 5 bases from V and 7 from J; bases not matched to a gene: 6. This CDR3 is built from 13 residues. CDR3 coding DNA: TGTGCCAGCAGTCCAGGGACTAGCAATGAGCAGTACTTC. This encodes CASSPGTSNEQYF.

A remark on this clone: The same CDR3 can be traced to other DNA sequences in this sample. The CDR3 is CASSLGQGGNQPQHF. CDR3 DNA sequence: TGCGCCAGCAGCTTGGGACAGGGAGGCAATCAGCCCCAGCATTTT. V gene TRBV5-1 combines with J gene TRBJ1-5, with 7 positions matching TRBD1. Germline V gene sequence: CDR1 SGHRS, CDR2 YFSETQ. The CDR3 consists of 15 residues. Trimming removed 0 bases from V and 2 bases from J; junction bases left unmatched: 2.

V is TRBV10-3 and J is TRBJ1-6; 9 bases match TRBD1. The length of the CDR3 is 20 residues. Germline V gene sequence: CDR1 ENHRY, CDR2 SYGVKD. The J segment lost 0 bases and the V segment lost 0 bases, leaving 9 bases of the junction unmatched. This chain's CDR3 is CAISESGTGFSSSYNSPLHF. Written as DNA, the CDR3 is TGTGCCATCAGTGAGTCAGGGACAGGGTTTTCGAGCTCCTATAATTCACCCCTCCACTTT.

The chain is built from TRBV3-1 (or the pseudogene TRBV3-2) and TRBJ1-1, with D maybe TRBD1 (6 bases). This CDR3 spans 14 amino acids. Trimming left V 1 base short and J 2 bases short, with 8 bases between. Germline V gene lookup returns CDR1 LGHDT and CDR2 YNNKEL (reference sequence). The chain's CDR3 is CASSQGTENTEAFF. In DNA form, the CDR3 reads TGTGCCAGCAGCCAAGGGACAGAAAACACTGAAGCTTTCTTT.

The rearrangement joins TRBV9 to TRBJ1-2, with D possibly being TRBD1 (6 bases). CDR3 length: 15 residues. The germline CDR1 and CDR2 sequences are SGDLS and YYNGEE. The germline V and J ends were trimmed by 0 bases and 2 bases, with 11 bases remaining between them. The DNA for the CDR3 is TGTGCCAGCAGCGTAGAAAATACAGGGAACTATGGCTACACCTTC. This gives the protein CASSVENTGNYGYTF.

The rearrangement uses TRBV19 and TRBJ1-5; D possibly corresponds to TRBD1 (5 bases). Germline lookup yields CDR1 LNHDA and CDR2 SQIVND (reference sequence). V lost 2 bases to trimming and J lost 0 bases, with 14 bases between them. CDR3 length equals 17 residues. The chain's CDR3 is CASSIRAGKYSNQPQHF. The CDR3 nucleotides are TGTGCCAGTAGTATAAGGGCAGGGAAGTATAGCAATCAGCCCCAGCATTTT. The whole variable domain, filled in from reference TRBV19 and TRBJ1-5, reads DGGITQSPKYLFRKEGQNVTLSCEQNLNHDAMYWYRQDPGQGLRLIYYSQIVNDFQKGDIAEGYSVSREKKESFPLTVTSAQKNPTAFYLCASSIRAGKYSNQPQHFGDGTRLSIL.

The CDR3 DNA reads as TGTGCCAGTATTAAACCGGGACTACCTACCTGCCCTACCACAGATACGCAGTATTTT. The encoded protein is CASIKPGLPTCPTTDTQYF. J is TRBJ2-3 and V is TRBV19; 7 bases fit TRBD2. The CDR3 loop spans 19 amino acids. After removal of 7 bases from V and 2 bases from J, the junction contained 21 bases not matched to a gene. Germline V gene lookup returns CDR1 LNHDA and CDR2 SQIVND (reference sequence).